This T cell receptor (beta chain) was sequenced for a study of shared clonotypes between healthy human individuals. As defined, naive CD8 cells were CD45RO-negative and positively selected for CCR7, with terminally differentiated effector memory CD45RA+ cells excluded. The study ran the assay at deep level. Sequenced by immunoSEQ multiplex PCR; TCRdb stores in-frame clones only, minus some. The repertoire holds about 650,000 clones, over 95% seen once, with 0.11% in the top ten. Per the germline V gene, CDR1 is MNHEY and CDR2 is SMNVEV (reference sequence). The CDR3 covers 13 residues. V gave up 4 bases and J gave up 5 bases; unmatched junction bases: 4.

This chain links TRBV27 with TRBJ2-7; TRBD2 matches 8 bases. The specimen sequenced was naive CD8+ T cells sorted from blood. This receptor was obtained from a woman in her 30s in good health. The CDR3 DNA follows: TGTGCCAGCAGTTCGGGAGGGGTTCACGAGCAGTACTTC. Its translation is CASSSGGVHEQYF.